This T cell receptor (beta chain) was recorded in a study of cytomegalovirus exposure and HLA in healthy donors. Study information: Samples from HLA-typed donors yielded some 85 million unique TCRs in an early data release.

The PCR used 60 Vbeta and 13 Jbeta primers. The assay was immunoSEQ multiplex PCR, and TCRdb's table has in-frame clones only and misses some. Of 150,000 or so clones listed, approximately 84% were seen once; the top ten hold around 1.5%. Germline trimming cut 4 bases from V and 1 base from J; bases unmatched to any gene: 12. Germline-derived CDR1 and CDR2 are MNHEY and SMNVEV (reference sequence). This CDR3 spans 19 amino acids. This chain connects TRBV27 to TRBJ2-1, with 11 bases aligning to TRBD2. The sequence was collected from a man aged 30 to 45 in good health and CMV-seropositive. Sequencing was performed on PBMCs. The DNA of the CDR3 is TGTGCCAGCAGTTCTTATCTTAGCGGGAGGGCAGATTCCTACAATGAGCAGTTCTTC. Translating gives CASSSYLSGRADSYNEQFF.